Each of the 10 T cell receptor beta chains below was sequenced from the same sample in a study of cytomegalovirus exposure and HLA in healthy donors. The PCR ran on 60 Vbeta and 13 Jbeta primers. The method was immunoSEQ multiplex PCR; TCRdb's version includes in-frame clones alone and lacks a portion of them. The top ten hold roughly 4.4% of the sample, which has 65,000 to 85,000 clones, around two thirds seen once. The sequenced material came from PBMCs. The receptors here all came from a man in his sixties in good health and CMV-seropositive.

The chain employs TRBV6-6 and TRBJ2-7, with TRBD1 matching 8 bases. This CDR3 comprises 13 residues. CDR1 is MNHNY and CDR2 is SVGAGI in the germline V gene (reference sequence). Trimming took 6 bases from V and 6 from J; bases not matched to a gene: 7. In DNA form, the CDR3 reads TGTGCCAGCAGGGCGGACAGGGCCGGCGAGCAGTACTTC. As protein: CASRADRAGEQYF.

The chain carries TRBV13 and TRBJ2-1; 7 bases align to TRBD1. Trimming at V came to 5 bases and at J to 6 bases, leaving 7 bases not matched to a gene. This CDR3 has 14 amino acids. Germline CDR1 PRHDT, CDR2 FYEKMQ (reference sequence). CDR3 nucleotide sequence: TGTGCCAGCAGCGACGGGACAGATGTCAATGAGCAGTTCTTC. It translates to CASSDGTDVNEQFF. Supplemented by reference TRBV13 and TRBJ2-1, the full variable domain reads AAGVIQSPRHLIKEKRETATLKCYPIPRHDTVYWYQQGPGQDPQFLISFYEKMQSDKGSIPDRFSAQQFSDYHSELNMSSLELGDSALYFCASSDGTDVNEQFFGPGTRLTVL.

The rearrangement links TRBV6-1 to TRBJ1-5; D is perhaps TRBD1 (5 bases). The CDR3 sequence is 15 residues long. Germline CDR1 reads MNHNS; CDR2 reads SASEGT. V lost 6 bases, J lost 6 bases, and 18 bases lay in between. The CDR3 region has the DNA TGTGCCAGCAGGATACAGGAGCCGGGAGGTCAGCCCCAGCATTTT. Its translation is CASRIQEPGGQPQHF.

This chain connects TRBV6-1 to TRBJ2-1, with TRBD1 identical over 7 bases. J gave up 9 bases and V 1 base, and 9 bases lay outside the gene matches. CDR3 size: 15 residues. Germline V CDR1 and CDR2: MNHNS, SASEGT. The CDR3 reads CASSEVGAGGSEQFF. The CDR3 region has the DNA TGTGCCAGCAGTGAAGTCGGAGCAGGGGGTAGTGAGCAGTTCTTC.

The chain links TRBV6-1 to TRBJ2-3; 7 positions match TRBD2. CDR1 and CDR2 (germline): MNHNS, SASEGT. Germline trimming cut 3 bases from V and 4 bases from J; bases unmatched to any gene: 10. The CDR3 loop spans 16 amino acids. CDR3 in amino acids: CASSDLWREIADTQYF. The CDR3 DNA follows: TGTGCCAGCAGTGACCTCTGGCGGGAGATCGCAGATACGCAGTATTTT.

This chain connects TRBV9 to TRBJ1-1; D may be TRBD1 (5 bases). Trimming stripped 3 bases from V and 5 bases from J, with 11 bases between. CDR1 and CDR2 from the germline V gene are SGDLS and YYNGEE. This CDR3 is 13 amino acids long. CDR3 sequence reads: CASSEGAQTEAFF. In nucleotides, the CDR3 is TGTGCCAGCAGCGAAGGGGCGCAAACTGAAGCTTTCTTT.

This chain joins TRBV19 and TRBJ1-5; D uncertain. The CDR3 spans 15 residues. Trimming removed 0 bases at V and 7 bases at J, with 13 bases between. The V gene's germline CDR1 is LNHDA and CDR2 SQIVND (reference sequence). The CDR3 DNA reads as TGTGCCAGTAGTATAGATCGAGCTCGTGTCCAGCCCCAGCATTTT. It is translated as CASSIDRARVQPQHF. The full variable domain, rest sourced from reference TRBV19 and TRBJ1-5, is DGGITQSPKYLFRKEGQNVTLSCEQNLNHDAMYWYRQDPGQGLRLIYYSQIVNDFQKGDIAEGYSVSREKKESFPLTVTSAQKNPTAFYLCASSIDRARVQPQHFGDGTRLSIL.

The chain employs TRBV30 and TRBJ1-1, with D uncertain. The CDR3 has 13 residues. Trimming left V 0 bases short and J 1 base short, with 6 bases between. Germline V gives CDR1 GTSNPN, CDR2 SVGIG (reference sequence). CDR3 sequence: CAWSVHKNTEAFF. The DNA for the CDR3 is TGTGCCTGGAGTGTACACAAGAACACTGAAGCTTTCTTT.

This clone turned up a few times. This sequence joins TRBV6-1 and TRBJ1-5; the D is unclear. This CDR3 contains 13 residues. Per the germline V gene, CDR1 is MNHNS and CDR2 is SASEGT. V was trimmed by 3 bases and J by 7 bases, leaving 10 bases between them. The DNA of the CDR3 is TGTGCCAGCAGTGACTTCGAGGAACAGCCCCAGCATTTT. This translates into CASSDFEEQPQHF.

This clone was detected only once. The V and J genes are TRBV7-9 and TRBJ2-1; D call uncertain. V was clipped by 5 bases and J by 6 bases, with 20 bases between them. The CDR3 runs to 16 residues. Germline V gene sequence: CDR1 SEHNR, CDR2 FQNEAQ (reference sequence). The chain's CDR3 is CASSAWAINPSNEQFF. The CDR3 coding sequence is TGTGCCAGCAGCGCCTGGGCTATAAATCCCTCCAATGAGCAGTTCTTC.